The 10 T cell receptor beta chains below all came from one sample that was sequenced in a study of shared clonotypes between healthy human individuals. Method: immunoSEQ multiplex PCR; TCRdb's copy keeps in-frame clones and lacks some. The table lists about 380,000 clones, 96% of them singletons. The sample taken for sequencing was memory CD8+ T cells sorted from blood. The subset here: CD45RO+ cells pooled with CCR7-negative TemRA cells. The receptors originated from a man aged 30-40 years in good health.

The J gene is TRBJ2-6, the V gene TRBV2; tentatively, D is TRBD1 (5 bases). The CDR3 loop spans 17 amino acids. Germline V lookup: CDR1 SNHLY, CDR2 FYNNEI. Trimming pared 4 bases from V and 4 bases from J, leaving 17 bases between. The CDR3 DNA follows: TGTGCCAGCAGTGCGCGGCAGGGCCTTACCGGGGCCAACGTCCTGACTTTC. This encodes CASSARQGLTGANVLTF.

The chain is built from TRBV29-1 and TRBJ2-7; possibly TRBD1 for D (5 bases). Germline V gene sequence: CDR1 SQVTM, CDR2 ANQGSEA. The CDR3 loop spans 13 amino acids. V dropped 0 bases and J dropped 3 bases, with 9 bases sitting between them. The CDR3 DNA reads TGCAGCGTTGAAGATTCAGGGAACTACGAGCAGTACTTC. Amino acids: CSVEDSGNYEQYF.

This chain joins TRBV25-1 and TRBJ2-7; 10 bases match TRBD2. V lost 6 bases, J lost 2 bases, and 1 base stayed unmatched. Germline V gene lookup returns CDR1 MGHDK and CDR2 SYGVNS. The CDR3 spans 13 residues. The CDR3 nucleotides read TGTGCCAGCAGCGGGACTAGCGCCTACGAGCAGTACTTC. Translating it yields CASSGTSAYEQYF.

V is TRBV6-5 and J is TRBJ1-3, with no clear D. The CDR3 extends over 15 amino acids. The V and J ends lost 0 bases and 4 bases respectively, with 10 bases between them. Germline CDR1 is MNHEY and CDR2 is SVGAGI. The CDR3 DNA sequence: TGTGCCAGCAGTTACTCCGGACTCACGGGAAACACCATATATTTT. The encoded protein is CASSYSGLTGNTIYF.

The J gene is TRBJ2-7, the V gene TRBV18, with D possibly being TRBD1 or TRBD2 (5 bases each). Trimming removed 1 base from V and 5 bases from J, with 24 bases in between. The CDR3 spans 18 residues. Germline V lookup: CDR1 KGHSH, CDR2 LQKENI. CDR3 in amino acids: CASSPRMPGRLPRDEQYF. The CDR3 DNA is TGTGCCAGCTCACCACGGATGCCGGGACGCCTTCCTCGCGACGAGCAGTACTTC. The whole variable domain, filled in from reference TRBV18 and TRBJ2-7, reads NAGVMQNPRHLVRRRGQEARLRCSPMKGHSHVYWYRQLPEEGLKFMVYLQKENIIDESGMPKERFSAEFPKEGPSILRIQQVVRGDSAAYFCASSPRMPGRLPRDEQYFGPGTRLTVT.

This rearrangement joins TRBV19 to TRBJ1-1; no reliable D call. Germline CDR1 reads LNHDA; CDR2 reads SQIVND (reference sequence). The CDR3 covers 13 residues. The V and J ends lost 3 bases and 4 bases respectively, with 9 bases between them. CDR3 loop: CASSIWGSTEAFF. CDR3 sequence (DNA): TGTGCCAGTAGTATCTGGGGATCCACTGAAGCTTTCTTT.

The chain joins TRBV30 to TRBJ2-7; a weak D match, TRBD1 (6 bases). The CDR3 loop spans 13 amino acids. The V gene lost 2 bases and the J gene lost 5 bases, with 13 bases spanning the gap. Germline CDR1 is GTSNPN and CDR2 is SVGIG (reference sequence). CDR3 in DNA: TGTGCCTGGAGTCCCTCGCAGGGGAACGAGCAGTACTTC. Its translation: CAWSPSQGNEQYF.

The gene calls are TRBV18 and TRBJ2-7; 7 bases are shared with TRBD1. V lost 3 bases and J lost 3; bases outside the gene matches: 2. Per germline, CDR1 KGHSH and CDR2 LQKENI. This CDR3 has 13 residues. The CDR3 here is CASSPGQLYEQYF. As DNA, the CDR3 is TGTGCCAGCTCACCGGGACAGCTCTACGAGCAGTACTTC.

J is TRBJ1-4 and V is TRBV4-1, with D possibly matching TRBD1 (6 bases). This CDR3 has 19 residues. Deletions cut 4 bases from V and 0 bases from J, with 21 bases between. Germline V gene data show CDR1 as MGHRA and CDR2 as YSYEKL. The chain's CDR3 is CASSLLTSQGHATNEKLFF. The DNA of the CDR3 is TGCGCCAGCAGCCTCCTCACCTCACAGGGTCACGCAACTAATGAAAAACTGTTTTTT.

The J gene is TRBJ2-2, the V gene TRBV10-1, with unresolved D. The V gene lost 6 bases and the J gene lost 5 bases, with 16 bases spanning the gap. The CDR3 extends over 15 amino acids. Germline V gene sequence: CDR1 WNHNN, CDR2 SYGVQD (reference sequence). The CDR3 coding sequence is TGCGCCAGCAGCGTCGACGGGCGGTTAACCGGGGAGCTGTTTTTT. This translates into CASSVDGRLTGELFF.